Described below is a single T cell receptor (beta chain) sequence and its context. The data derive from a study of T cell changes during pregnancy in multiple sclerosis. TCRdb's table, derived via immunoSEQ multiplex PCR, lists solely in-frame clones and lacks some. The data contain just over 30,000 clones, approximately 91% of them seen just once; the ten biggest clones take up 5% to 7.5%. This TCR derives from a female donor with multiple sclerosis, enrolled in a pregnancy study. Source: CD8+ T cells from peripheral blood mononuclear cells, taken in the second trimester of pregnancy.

DNA of the CDR3: TGTGCCAGCAGCGACCGAGCGGGTGCCACAGATACGCAGTATTTT. Translating gives CASSDRAGATDTQYF. The chain recombines TRBV6-4 with TRBJ2-3; possibly TRBD2 for D (6 bases). The CDR3 is 15 amino acids. Trimming removed 6 bases from V and 2 bases from J, with 15 bases in between. The germline V gene has CDR1 MRHNA and CDR2 SNTAGT.